The 20 T cell receptor beta chains below were found in one sample sequenced in a study of spatial heterogeneity in lung cancer. MiXCR was run by TCRdb on the 5' RACE reads, yielding one entry per CDR3 protein. The sample has more than 85,000 distinct CDR3 sequences, roughly 9.5% seen once. Indicated time point: sample taken at primary tumor resection. Unsorted whole RNA samples from tumor, nontumor lung or frozen PBMC were sequenced. This specimen was PBMCs, taken at surgery. The receptors shown here come from a male donor with early-stage non-small cell lung cancer.

This clonotype was seen a few times. The chain combines TRBV7-2 with TRBJ2-5, with a weak D call TRBD1 (5 bases). The CDR3 has 14 residues. V was clipped by 3 bases and J by 12 bases, with 20 bases between them. CDR1 SGHTA and CDR2 FQGNSA come from the germline V gene. The CDR3 spells CASSFGHLKGDKYF. CDR3 DNA: TGTGCCAGCAGCTTCGGACACCTCAAAGGTGACAAGTACTTC.

This clonotype came up a few times. V and J are TRBV4-3 and TRBJ2-7; 7 nucleotides agree with TRBD2. CDR3 length: 16 amino acids. Germline V gene sequence: CDR1 LGHNA, CDR2 YSLEER. V lost 1 base to trimming and J lost 4 bases; unmatched junction nucleotides: 10. CDR3 nucleotide sequence: TGCGCCAGCAGCCAAGGGGCTAGCGGCTTAAATTACGAGCAGTACTTC. Translating gives CASSQGASGLNYEQYF.

In its sample, this clonotype was seen many times. The chain employs TRBV23-1 and TRBJ2-5; TRBD1 matches 9 bases. TRBV23-1 is sorted into the ORF group, with uncertain function. The junction had 7 bases not matched to a gene; V was cut back by 5 bases and J by 6 bases. The CDR3 sequence is 14 residues long. This chain's CDR3 is CASSDDRGGKTQYF. In nucleotides, the CDR3 is TGCGCCAGCAGTGACGACAGGGGGGGAAAGACCCAGTACTTC.

This chain uses TRBV7-2 with TRBJ2-5, with D perhaps matching TRBD2 (5 bases). The CDR3 length is 15 residues. V was clipped by 0 bases and J by 5 bases, with 13 bases between them. Germline CDR1 is SGHTA and CDR2 is FQGNSA. Written as DNA, the CDR3 is TGTGCCAGCAGCTTAGCGGGGAGTAGTGGGGAGACCCAGTACTTC. Residues: CASSLAGSSGETQYF.

The V gene is TRBV6-1, the J gene TRBJ2-4, with a possible D match to TRBD1 (5 bases). CDR1 and CDR2 (germline): MNHNS, SASEGT. The CDR3 totals 12 residues. V was pared by 4 bases and J by 6 bases, with 7 bases between. CDR3: CASSVQGNIQYF. CDR3 bases: TGTGCCAGCAGTGTCCAGGGAAACATTCAGTACTTC.

This clonotype appeared a few times. Written as DNA, the CDR3 is TGTGCCAGCACCTGGGACAGCAAAAACATTCAGTACTTC. Translation: CASTWDSKNIQYF. The chain couples TRBV2 to TRBJ2-4, with 7 bases aligning to TRBD1. Per germline, CDR1 SNHLY and CDR2 FYNNEI. The trim removed 7 bases at V and 3 bases at J, leaving 3 bases unmatched. CDR3 size: 13 residues.

This clonotype was detected only a few times. The chain links TRBV10-3 to TRBJ2-3; TRBD1 aligns across 8 bases. The CDR3 spans 15 residues. Germline trimming cut 3 bases from V and 1 base from J; bases unmatched to any gene: 3. Germline V lookup: CDR1 ENHRY, CDR2 SYGVKD. DNA for the CDR3: TGTGCCATCAGTGAACCGGACAGGGGCACAGATACGCAGTATTTT. It codes for CAISEPDRGTDTQYF.

The genes are TRBV7-8 and TRBJ1-4; 7 bases map to TRBD1. CDR3 length: 15 amino acids. CDR1 is SGHVS and CDR2 is FQNEAQ in the germline V gene. V was clipped by 5 bases and J by 5 bases; unmatched bases: 8. CDR3 nucleotides: TGTGCCAGCAGCCCCGGACAGGCCTCCAATGAAAAACTGTTTTTT. It yields the protein CASSPGQASNEKLFF. The variable domain in full, with the rest retrieved from reference TRBV7-8 and TRBJ1-4, is GAGVSQSPRYKVAKRGQDVALRCDPISGHVSLFWYQQALGQGPEFLTYFQNEAQLDKSGLPSDRFFAERPEGSVSTLKIQRTQQEDSAVYLCASSPGQASNEKLFFGSGTQLSVL.

The rearrangement joins TRBV20-1 to TRBJ2-1; 7 bases fit TRBD2. The CDR3 is 16 amino acids. In germline, CDR1 is DFQATT, CDR2 SNEGSKA (reference sequence). With 3 bases clipped from V and 1 base from J, the junction kept 9 bases outside the gene matches. The CDR3 nucleotides are TGCAGTGCTAGGGCTAGTACGGGGGGTTCCTACAATGAGCAGTTCTTC. Protein: CSARASTGGSYNEQFF.

This sequence joins TRBV7-9 and TRBJ2-3; no reliable D call. This CDR3 is built from 12 residues. CDR1 is SEHNR and CDR2 is FQNEAQ in the germline V gene (reference sequence). Trimming removed 10 bases from V and 6 bases from J, with 14 bases in between. The DNA of the CDR3 is TGTGCCACCAGTCGGGCCCTTGATACGCAGTATTTT. Protein product: CATSRALDTQYF.

This clonotype was recorded at least ten times. The V call is TRBV27, the J call TRBJ1-1, with 7 bases fitting TRBD1. The CDR3 sequence is 15 residues long. Germline V gives CDR1 MNHEY, CDR2 SMNVEV (reference sequence). Unmatched junction bases numbered 5, after V lost 2 bases and J lost 2 bases. This CDR3 is CASSLEGQRNTEAFF. The CDR3 coding sequence is TGTGCCAGCAGTTTAGAGGGACAGAGAAACACTGAAGCTTTCTTT.

In this sample, this clonotype turned up a few times. V is TRBV15 and J is TRBJ2-1; TRBD2 aligns across 13 bases. V shed 5 bases, J shed 7 bases, and the junction held 8 bases outside the gene matches. This CDR3 is 16 amino acids long. Germline values: CDR1 LNHNV, CDR2 YYDKDF (reference sequence). The CDR3: CATSLSLLAGGNEQFF. The CDR3 region has the DNA TGTGCCACCAGCTTAAGTCTACTAGCGGGGGGGAATGAGCAGTTCTTC. Looking up the rest from reference TRBV15 and TRBJ2-1 gives the full variable domain: DAMVIQNPRYQVTQFGKPVTLSCSQTLNHNVMYWYQQKSSQAPKLLFHYYDKDFNNEADTPDNFQSRRPNTSFCFLDIRSPGLGDTAMYLCATSLSLLAGGNEQFFGPGTRLTVL.

V usage is TRBV29-1 and J usage is TRBJ1-2, with TRBD1 matching 9 bases. The CDR3 spans 13 residues. Losses at the gene ends were 5 bases for V and 7 bases for J; bases not matched to a gene: 8. Germline V lookup: CDR1 SQVTM, CDR2 ANQGSEA. In nucleotides, the CDR3 is TGCAGCGTTCGCCCCGGGACAGGGTTTGGCTACACCTTC. Residues: CSVRPGTGFGYTF.

The chain recombines TRBV5-1 with TRBJ2-7; 8 nucleotides agree with TRBD1. Germline CDR1 SGHRS, CDR2 YFSETQ. The V gene end was trimmed by 4 bases and the J gene end by 3 bases; junction bases not matched to a gene: 3. The CDR3 is 13 amino acids. CDR3 bases: TGCGCCAGCAGCCCGGGACAGGTCTACGAGCAGTACTTC. It specifies CASSPGQVYEQYF.

In this sample, this clonotype turned up a few times. The genes are TRBV28 and TRBJ1-5; D uncertain. V was pared by 6 bases and J by 5 bases, with 14 bases between. The CDR3 totals 14 residues. Per germline, CDR1 MDHEN and CDR2 SYDVKM. The CDR3 here is CASSTITADQPQHF. DNA of the CDR3: TGTGCCAGCAGCACAATCACCGCGGATCAGCCCCAGCATTTT.

This clonotype came up many times. The CDR3 nucleotides are TGCGCCAGCAGCGAGGGGACAGGGTCGGTTCAGTACTTC. Its protein is CASSEGTGSVQYF. The chain is built from TRBV5-1 and TRBJ2-4; TRBD1 aligns across 9 bases. This CDR3 is 13 amino acids long. Germline CDR1 reads SGHRS; CDR2 reads YFSETQ. The V gene end was trimmed by 4 bases and the J gene end by 11 bases; junction bases not matched to a gene: 7.

This clonotype was seen a handful of times. The V and J genes are TRBV12-3 or TRBV12-4 and TRBJ2-3; D not certain. The V gene lost 6 bases and the J gene lost 7 bases, with 11 bases spanning the gap. The CDR3 covers 12 residues. As DNA, the CDR3 is TGTGCCAGCAGCCCAGGCCATAATACGCAGTATTTT. It translates to CASSPGHNTQYF.

This clonotype showed up many times. V gene TRBV3-1 combines with J gene TRBJ2-3; D remains unclear. This CDR3 contains 14 residues. Germline assignment: CDR1 LGHDT and CDR2 YNNKEL (reference sequence). V was trimmed by 4 bases and J by 0 bases, leaving 8 bases between them. The CDR3 spells CASSRRISTDTQYF. Written as DNA, the CDR3 is TGTGCCAGCAGCCGACGGATCAGCACAGATACGCAGTATTTT.

This clonotype was detected many times. This sequence joins TRBV10-3 and TRBJ2-7, with TRBD2 matching over 8 bases. The CDR3 length is 14 residues. CDR1 ENHRY and CDR2 SYGVKD come from the germline V gene. With V trimmed by 4 bases and J by 2 bases, 4 bases remained unmatched. CDR3 sequence (DNA): TGTGCCATCAGTGGGACGGGGGGGCCCTACGAGCAGTACTTC. Protein product: CAISGTGGPYEQYF.

This clonotype has a handful of counts. The chain carries TRBV3-1 and TRBJ1-1, with D hard to call. The length of the CDR3 is 12 residues. V lost 4 bases and J 7 bases, leaving 10 bases between the germline ends. Per germline, CDR1 LGHDT and CDR2 YNNKEL (reference sequence). The CDR3 DNA is TGTGCCAGCAGCCGAAACACCGTTGAAGCTTTCTTT. This gives the protein CASSRNTVEAFF. Full variable domain (rest looked up from reference TRBV3-1 and TRBJ1-1): DTAVSQTPKYLVTQMGNDKSIKCEQNLGHDTMYWYKQDSKKFLKIMFSYNNKELIINETVPNRFSPKSPDKAHLNLHINSLELGDSAVYFCASSRNTVEAFFGQGTRLTVV.